The T cell receptor (beta chain) under discussion was sequenced for a study of beta chain features in type 1 diabetes. The CDR3 runs to 15 residues. Germline V gene sequence: CDR1 SGDLS, CDR2 YYNGEE. Trimming removed 1 base at V and 8 bases at J, with 16 bases between. The entirety of the isolated RNA underwent reverse transcription, so expressed TCRB transcripts were sequenced. Produced via immunoSEQ multiplex PCR; TCRdb's table is partial and in-frame only. The profile shows 280,000 or so clones, about 15% of them singletons. Study outcomes and limitations: A moderate, significant TCRB CDR3 shortening appeared in type 1 diabetes across four CD4+ subsets.

About this clone itself: Its specificity is not known.

This TCR was recovered from a man younger than 35 with type 1 diabetes. Sequencing input: naive CD4+ T cells from blood. The chain is built from TRBV9 and TRBJ2-1; D might be TRBD2 (6 bases). The CDR3 spells CASSVFGAGPDEQFF. In DNA, the CDR3 is TGTGCCAGCAGCGTATTTGGTGCGGGACCGGATGAGCAGTTCTTC.